One sample yielded the 22 T cell receptor beta chains listed below, sequenced in a study of identical twins. Each CDR3 protein is one row after TCRdb ran MiXCR on the 5' RACE reads. The sample comprises about 790,000 distinct CDR3 sequences, around a sixth of which are singletons, and 10% to 15% rests with the top ten. This same sample was also taken into another study, of T cells expressing NK-cell markers.

The material sequenced was PBMCs. The receptors shown here come from a woman aged 18 to 35 in good health.

This clonotype was seen repeatedly, ten times or more. The chain is built from TRBV12-3 or TRBV12-4 and TRBJ1-5; maybe TRBD1 (5 bases). The CDR3 runs 13 residues. V lost 4 bases to trimming and J lost 6 bases, with 10 bases between them. In DNA, the CDR3 is TGTGCCAGCAGTTGGGGGAACGGTCAGCCCCAGCATTTT. Protein sequence: CASSWGNGQPQHF.

V is TRBV5-1 and J is TRBJ2-5; 8 positions match TRBD1. After removal of 4 bases from V and 5 bases from J, the junction contained 10 bases not matched to a gene. The CDR3 is 15 amino acids. Germline V gene sequence: CDR1 SGHRS, CDR2 YFSETQ. CDR3: CASSTGQGGQETQYF. The CDR3 nucleotides are TGCGCCAGCAGCACCGGACAGGGAGGTCAGGAGACCCAGTACTTC. The full variable domain, with the rest looked up from reference TRBV5-1 and TRBJ2-5, is KAGVTQTPRYLIKTRGQQVTLSCSPISGHRSVSWYQQTPGQGLQFLFEYFSETQRNKGNFPGRFSGRQFSNSRSEMNVSTLELGDSALYLCASSTGQGGQETQYFGPGTRLLVL.

This clonotype appeared a few times. The chain uses TRBV30 and TRBJ2-1; D is perhaps TRBD1 or TRBD2 (5 bases each). Germline V CDR1 and CDR2: GTSNPN, SVGIG (reference sequence). V lost 7 bases and J 7 bases, leaving 23 bases between the germline ends. This CDR3 has 15 residues. CDR3 in amino acids: CAFTKGRGDGNEQFF. The DNA for the CDR3 is TGTGCCTTCACAAAGGGGAGAGGTGATGGGAATGAGCAGTTCTTC.

This clonotype has at least ten counts. The rearrangement joins TRBV12-3 or TRBV12-4 to TRBJ2-4; 9 positions match TRBD2. CDR3 length equals 16 residues. Unmatched junction bases numbered 0, after V lost 0 bases and J lost 0 bases. CDR3 in amino acids: CASSLARGGAKNIQYF. For the CDR3, the DNA is TGTGCCAGCAGTTTAGCGCGGGGGGGAGCCAAAAACATTCAGTACTTC.

The rearrangement uses TRBV25-1 and TRBJ2-3; 12 positions agree with TRBD2. The germline CDR1 and CDR2 sequences are MGHDK and SYGVNS. This CDR3 is built from 18 residues. V gave up 1 base and J gave up 1 base; unmatched junction bases: 6. In DNA form, the CDR3 reads TGTGCCAGCAGTGAATCAAGGACTAGCGGGATCGGCACAGATACGCAGTATTTT. This encodes CASSESRTSGIGTDTQYF.

This clonotype was observed a handful of times. The gene calls are TRBV7-9 and TRBJ2-1; the D is unclear. The length of the CDR3 is 16 residues. The V gene lost 5 bases and the J gene lost 1 base, with 15 bases spanning the gap. Per germline, CDR1 SEHNR and CDR2 FQNEAQ (reference sequence). The CDR3 nucleotides are TGTGCCAGCAGCCCCAAACCCTTAATATCCTACAATGAGCAGTTCTTC. It codes for CASSPKPLISYNEQFF.

This clonotype has a handful of counts. V is TRBV7-8 and J is TRBJ2-1, with D uncertain. V was clipped by 4 bases and J by 8 bases, with 9 bases between them. The CDR3 has 12 residues. Germline CDR1 SGHVS, CDR2 FQNEAQ. The CDR3 sequence: CASSSRPHEQFF. Written as DNA, the CDR3 is TGTGCCAGCAGCTCTAGGCCCCATGAGCAGTTCTTC.

This clonotype turned up a few times. The genes are TRBV12-3 or TRBV12-4 and TRBJ2-5; TRBD2 matches at 14 bases. Trimming removed 6 bases from V and 5 bases from J; junction bases left unmatched: 5. This CDR3 spans 15 amino acids. CDR3 in DNA: TGTGCCAGCAGGGAGACTAGCGGGGGGGCCGAGACCCAGTACTTC. Residues: CASRETSGGAETQYF.

This clonotype has more than one count but fewer than ten. V and J are TRBV25-1 and TRBJ2-1; D possibly matches TRBD1 or TRBD2 (5 bases each). This CDR3 spans 16 amino acids. Trimming stripped 2 bases from V and 7 bases from J, with 18 bases between. Germline CDR1 is MGHDK and CDR2 is SYGVNS. CDR3 sequence reads: CASSEGDGGVSNEQFF. The CDR3 DNA follows: TGTGCCAGCAGTGAAGGGGACGGCGGCGTTTCTAATGAGCAGTTCTTC.

In this sample, this clonotype turned up a few times. The rearrangement uses TRBV7-8 and TRBJ2-2; D gene ambiguous. This CDR3 has 15 residues. V was cut by 2 bases and J by 2 bases, with 9 bases left in between. Germline assignment: CDR1 SGHVS and CDR2 FQNEAQ. The CDR3 here is CASSLWRLNTGELFF. The CDR3 region has the DNA TGTGCCAGCAGCTTATGGCGGCTTAACACCGGGGAGCTGTTTTTT.

This clonotype has more than one count but fewer than ten. V gene TRBV9 combines with J gene TRBJ2-5, with D tentatively TRBD2 (6 bases). Germline CDR1 is SGDLS and CDR2 is YYNGEE. The CDR3 is made up of 14 amino acids. Trimming left V 2 bases short and J 1 base short, with 9 bases between. The CDR3 loop is CASSVFSGQETQYF. CDR3 DNA sequence: TGTGCCAGCAGCGTCTTTAGCGGCCAAGAGACCCAGTACTTC.

The table lists this clonotype with a few counts. This sequence joins TRBV25-1 and TRBJ2-5; TRBD2 aligns across 8 bases. There are 17 residues in the CDR3. V was pared by 5 bases and J by 4 bases, with 15 bases of the junction left unmatched. CDR1 and CDR2 (germline): MGHDK, SYGVNS. CDR3 DNA: TGTGCCAGCAGTATCCAAAGCGGGAGAGGAGGGGGAGAGACCCAGTACTTC. Its translation is CASSIQSGRGGGETQYF. Variable domain in full (rest from reference TRBV25-1 and TRBJ2-5): EADIYQTPRYLVIGTGKKITLECSQTMGHDKMYWYQQDPGMELHLIHYSYGVNSTEKGDLSSESTVSRIRTEHFPLTLESARPSHTSQYLCASSIQSGRGGGETQYFGPGTRLLVL.

The chain couples TRBV5-1 to TRBJ1-1, with D possibly TRBD1 on 5 matching bases. Per the germline V gene, CDR1 is SGHRS and CDR2 is YFSETQ. The germline V and J ends were trimmed by 4 bases and 9 bases, with 19 bases remaining between them. The CDR3 has 14 amino acids. The CDR3 here is CASSRGGEEFQAFF. CDR3 in DNA: TGCGCCAGCAGCCGGGGGGGGGAAGAATTCCAAGCTTTCTTT.

This clonotype was seen repeatedly, ten times or more. The rearrangement uses TRBV6-5 and TRBJ1-2; D gene ambiguous. From germline, CDR1 is MNHEY and CDR2 SVGAGI. CDR3 length: 14 amino acids. The V end lost 0 bases, the J end lost 3 bases, and 8 bases lay between the germline ends. This CDR3 reads CASSYSSGDYGYTF. The DNA for the CDR3 is TGTGCCAGCAGTTACTCGTCCGGGGACTATGGCTACACCTTC.

The chain is built from TRBV9 and TRBJ2-1; D is ambiguous. From germline, CDR1 is SGDLS and CDR2 YYNGEE. V shed 0 bases and J shed 8 bases, with 9 bases lying between them. The CDR3 consists of 13 residues. The CDR3 DNA is TGTGCCAGCAGCGTAGGAGGTCCCGATGAGCAGTTCTTC. It specifies CASSVGGPDEQFF.

This clonotype was observed a few times. The V gene is TRBV5-1, the J gene TRBJ2-3; D uncertain. This CDR3 comprises 14 residues. The germline gives CDR1 SGHRS, CDR2 YFSETQ. Trimming stripped 4 bases from V and 2 bases from J, with 11 bases between. CDR3 sequence: CASSPLGPTDTQYF. The CDR3 DNA is TGCGCCAGCAGCCCCCTCGGGCCCACAGATACGCAGTATTTT.

The CDR3 region has the DNA TGTGCCAGCGATGCAACAACCTACGAGCAGTACTTC. Residues: CASDATTYEQYF. The gene calls are TRBV7-2 and TRBJ2-7; D remains unclear. This CDR3 spans 12 amino acids. Trimming cost V 8 bases and J 2 bases, with 10 bases left between them. The germline V gene has CDR1 SGHTA and CDR2 FQGNSA.

The chain employs TRBV11-3 and TRBJ2-2; D remains unclear. Germline V gene sequence: CDR1 SGHNT, CDR2 YENEEA. V lost 5 bases and J 6 bases, leaving 13 bases between the germline ends. The CDR3 is made up of 14 amino acids. CDR3 protein: CASSPDRVSGELFF. The CDR3 region has the DNA TGTGCCAGCAGCCCCGATCGGGTTTCCGGGGAGCTGTTTTTT.

The chain carries TRBV27 and TRBJ2-3; D uncertain. V was pared by 0 bases and J by 2 bases, with 9 bases between. The CDR3 runs 15 residues. CDR1 is MNHEY and CDR2 is SMNVEV in the germline V gene (reference sequence). The DNA for the CDR3 is TGTGCCAGCAGTTTATCTGCCCAGATCACAGATACGCAGTATTTT. Translation: CASSLSAQITDTQYF.

V is TRBV4-2 and J is TRBJ2-2, with a possible D match to TRBD1 (5 bases). Germline CDR1 is LGHNA and CDR2 is YNFKEQ. With 1 base removed from V and 0 bases from J, the gap between germline ends came to 9 bases. CDR3 length: 16 amino acids. The CDR3 nucleotides are TGTGCCAGCAGCCAAGGGGGCAAGACGAACACCGGGGAGCTGTTTTTT. This translates into CASSQGGKTNTGELFF.

This chain uses TRBV7-9 with TRBJ1-1, with 7 bases matching TRBD1. J was trimmed by 5 bases and V by 4 bases; bases with no gene match: 7. CDR3 length equals 14 residues. Germline values: CDR1 SEHNR, CDR2 FQNEAQ (reference sequence). The DNA for the CDR3 is TGTGCCAGCAGCTCTACAGGGGCAAGGACTGAAGCTTTCTTT. Its protein is CASSSTGARTEAFF.

The V gene is TRBV9, the J gene TRBJ2-1; D call uncertain. Trimming shortened V by 3 bases and J by 6 bases, and 10 bases separated the two germline ends. Germline CDR1 is SGDLS and CDR2 is YYNGEE. This CDR3 has 13 amino acids. The CDR3 spells CASSAYPSNEQFF. CDR3 nucleotide sequence: TGTGCCAGCAGCGCCTACCCTAGCAATGAGCAGTTCTTC.